This T cell receptor beta chain was identified during a study of Graves' ophthalmopathy and Graves' hyperthyroidism. As the template, RNA transcripts were used to amplify TCR beta CDR3 regions. An initial RT-PCR round employing HTBI primers preceded a second-round multiplex PCR. TCRdb redid the calling of the multiplex PCR reads with MiXCR, one entry per CDR3 protein. There are 200,000 to 300,000 distinct CDR3 sequences in the sample; roughly 50% occur only once, and roughly 50% lies in the top ten. Germline lookup yields CDR1 MNHEY and CDR2 SVGAGI. This CDR3 comprises 14 residues. The trim removed 4 bases at V and 4 bases at J, leaving 6 bases unmatched.

The material sequenced was peripheral blood. The source is an adult man with Graves' ophthalmopathy. This chain connects TRBV6-5 to TRBJ1-2, with 7 bases fitting TRBD1. The CDR3 DNA reads as TGTGCCAGCAGTTCCCCGACAGGGACCTATGGCTACACCTTC. The encoded protein is CASSSPTGTYGYTF.